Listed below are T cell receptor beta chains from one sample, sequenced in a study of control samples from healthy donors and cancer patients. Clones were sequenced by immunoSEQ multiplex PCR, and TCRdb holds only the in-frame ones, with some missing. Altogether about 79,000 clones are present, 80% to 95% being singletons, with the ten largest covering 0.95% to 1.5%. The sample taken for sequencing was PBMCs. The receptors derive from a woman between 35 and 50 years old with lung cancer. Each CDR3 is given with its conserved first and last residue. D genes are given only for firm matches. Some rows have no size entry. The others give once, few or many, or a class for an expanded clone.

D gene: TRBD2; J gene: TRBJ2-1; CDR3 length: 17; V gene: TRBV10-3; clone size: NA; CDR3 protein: CAISGKLAGGPNAGQFF; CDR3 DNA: TGTGCCATCAGCGGAAAACTAGCGGGGGGGCCGAATGCTGGGCAGTTCTTC
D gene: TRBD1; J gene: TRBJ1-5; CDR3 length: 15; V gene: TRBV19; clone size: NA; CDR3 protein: CATGRGQGVYQPQHF; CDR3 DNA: TGTGCCACCGGGCGGGGACAGGGGGTTTATCAGCCCCAGCATTTT
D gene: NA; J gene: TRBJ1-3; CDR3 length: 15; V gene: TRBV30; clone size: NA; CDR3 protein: CAWSGSGGQGNTIYF; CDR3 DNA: TGTGCCTGGAGTGGGTCGGGAGGCCAGGGAAACACCATATATTTT
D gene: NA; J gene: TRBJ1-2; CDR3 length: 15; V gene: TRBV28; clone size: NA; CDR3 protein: CASRGPRKENYGYTF; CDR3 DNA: TGTGCCAGCAGGGGACCACGAAAGGAGAACTATGGCTACACCTTC
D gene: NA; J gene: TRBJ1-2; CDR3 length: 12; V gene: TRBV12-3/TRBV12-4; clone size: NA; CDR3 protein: CASSLKGRGYTF; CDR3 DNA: TGTGCCAGCAGTTTAAAGGGTCGAGGCTACACCTTC
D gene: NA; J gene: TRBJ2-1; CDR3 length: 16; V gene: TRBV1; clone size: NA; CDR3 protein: CTSSLTGTSPLNEQFF; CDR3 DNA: TGCACCAGCAGCCTAACCGGGACTAGCCCTCTTAATGAGCAGTTCTTC
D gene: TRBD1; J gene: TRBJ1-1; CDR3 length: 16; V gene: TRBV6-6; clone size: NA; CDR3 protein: CASSYIQGQGGPEAFF; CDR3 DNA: TGTGCCAGCAGTTATATCCAGGGACAGGGGGGCCCTGAAGCTTTCTTT
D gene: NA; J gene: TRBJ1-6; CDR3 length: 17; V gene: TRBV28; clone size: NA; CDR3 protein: CASSSRGGPSNNSPLHF; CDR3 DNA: TGTGCCAGCAGTTCACGAGGAGGTCCTTCTAATAATTCACCCCTCCACTTT
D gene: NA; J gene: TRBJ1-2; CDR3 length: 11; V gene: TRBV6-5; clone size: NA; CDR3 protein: CASRDGYGYTF; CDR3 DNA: TGTGCCAGCAGGGACGGCTATGGCTACACCTTC
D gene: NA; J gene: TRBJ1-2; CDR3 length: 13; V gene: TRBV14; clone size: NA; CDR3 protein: CASSQGGSYGYTF; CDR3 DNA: TGTGCCAGCAGCCAAGGGGGCAGCTATGGCTACACCTTC
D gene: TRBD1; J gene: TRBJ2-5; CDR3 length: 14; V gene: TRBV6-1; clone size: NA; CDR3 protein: CASSEGQGQETQYF; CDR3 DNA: TGTGCCAGCAGTGAGGGACAGGGGCAAGAGACCCAGTACTTC
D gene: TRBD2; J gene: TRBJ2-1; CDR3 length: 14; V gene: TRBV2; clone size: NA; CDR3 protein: CASREAGGPGEQFF; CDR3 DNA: TGTGCCAGCCGGGAGGCGGGGGGGCCTGGTGAGCAGTTCTTC
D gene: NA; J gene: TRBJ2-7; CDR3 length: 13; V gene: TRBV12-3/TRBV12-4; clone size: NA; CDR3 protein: CASSTGGPYEQYF; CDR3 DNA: TGTGCCAGCAGCACGGGCGGTCCCTACGAGCAGTACTTC
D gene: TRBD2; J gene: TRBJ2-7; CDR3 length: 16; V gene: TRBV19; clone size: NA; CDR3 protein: CASSVDGGIASYEQYF; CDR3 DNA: TGTGCCAGTAGTGTCGACGGGGGGATTGCCTCCTACGAGCAGTACTTC
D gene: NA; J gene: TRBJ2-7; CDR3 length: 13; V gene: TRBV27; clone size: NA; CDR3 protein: CASSSVGTYEQYF; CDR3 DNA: TGTGCCAGCAGTTCGGTCGGCACCTACGAGCAGTACTTC
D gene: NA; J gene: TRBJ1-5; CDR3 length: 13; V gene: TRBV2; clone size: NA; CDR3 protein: CASSTGQNQPQHF; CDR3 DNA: TGTGCCAGCAGTACCGGACAAAATCAGCCCCAGCATTTT
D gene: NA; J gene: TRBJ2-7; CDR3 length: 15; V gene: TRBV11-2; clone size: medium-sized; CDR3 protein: CASSSTEGGGFEQYF; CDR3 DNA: TGTGCCAGCAGCTCCACCGAGGGGGGAGGCTTCGAGCAGTACTTC
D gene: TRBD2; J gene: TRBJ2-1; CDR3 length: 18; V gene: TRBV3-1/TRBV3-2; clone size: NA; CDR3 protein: CASSQDLAGGFSYNEQFF; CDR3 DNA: TGTGCCAGCAGCCAAGATCTAGCGGGGGGCTTCTCCTACAATGAGCAGTTCTTC
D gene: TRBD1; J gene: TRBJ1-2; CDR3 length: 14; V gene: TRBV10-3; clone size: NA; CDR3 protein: CAISRTGEGNGYTF; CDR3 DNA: TGTGCCATCAGTCGGACAGGTGAAGGAAATGGCTACACCTTC
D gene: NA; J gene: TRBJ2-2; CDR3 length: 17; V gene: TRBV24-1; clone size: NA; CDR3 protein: CATSDYGAREGTGELFF; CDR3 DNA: TGTGCCACCAGTGACTATGGGGCCCGGGAAGGTACCGGGGAGCTGTTTTTT
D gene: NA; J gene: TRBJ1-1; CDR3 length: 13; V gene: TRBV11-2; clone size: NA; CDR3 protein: CASSLFRSTEAFF; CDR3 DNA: TGTGCCAGCAGCTTATTCAGGAGCACTGAAGCTTTCTTT
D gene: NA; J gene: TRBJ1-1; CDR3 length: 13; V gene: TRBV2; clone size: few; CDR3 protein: CASSSRDRTEAFF; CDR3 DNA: TGTGCCAGCAGTTCCCGAGACAGGACTGAAGCTTTCTTT
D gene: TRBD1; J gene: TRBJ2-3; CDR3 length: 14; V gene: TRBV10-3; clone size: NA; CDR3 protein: CAISGDRGSDTQYF; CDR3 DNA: TGTGCCATCAGTGGGGACAGGGGATCGGATACGCAGTATTTT
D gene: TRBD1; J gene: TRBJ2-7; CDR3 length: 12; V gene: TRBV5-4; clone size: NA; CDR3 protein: CASSSRGQGEYF; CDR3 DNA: TGTGCCAGCAGCTCCCGCGGACAGGGGGAGTACTTC
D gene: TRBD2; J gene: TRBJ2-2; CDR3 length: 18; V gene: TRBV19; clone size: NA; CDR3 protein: CASSMASSGGVNTGELFF; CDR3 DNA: TGTGCCAGTAGTATGGCCTCTAGCGGGGGGGTGAACACCGGGGAGCTGTTTTTT
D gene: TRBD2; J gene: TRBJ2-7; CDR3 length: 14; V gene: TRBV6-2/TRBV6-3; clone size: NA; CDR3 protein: CASSIAGGSYEQYF; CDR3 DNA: TGTGCCAGCAGCATAGCGGGGGGCTCCTACGAGCAGTACTTC
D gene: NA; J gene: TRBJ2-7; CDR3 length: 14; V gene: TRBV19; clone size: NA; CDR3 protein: CASTPGWGAYEQYF; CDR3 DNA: TGTGCCAGTACCCCAGGGTGGGGTGCCTACGAGCAGTACTTC
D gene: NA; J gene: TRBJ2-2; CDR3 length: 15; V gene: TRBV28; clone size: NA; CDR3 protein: CASSFPDTHTGELFF; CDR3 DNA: TGTGCCAGCAGTTTCCCCGACACCCACACCGGGGAGCTGTTTTTT
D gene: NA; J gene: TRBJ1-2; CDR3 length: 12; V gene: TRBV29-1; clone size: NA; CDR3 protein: CSVDPGNYGYTF; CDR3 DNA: TGCAGCGTTGACCCAGGGAACTATGGCTACACCTTC
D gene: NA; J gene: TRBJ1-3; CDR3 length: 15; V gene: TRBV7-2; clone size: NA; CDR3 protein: CASSLAVYSGNTIYF; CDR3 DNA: TGTGCCAGCAGCTTAGCAGTTTACTCTGGAAACACCATATATTTT
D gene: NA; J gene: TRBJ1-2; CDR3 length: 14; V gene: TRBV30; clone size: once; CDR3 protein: CAWSALSTGRGYTF; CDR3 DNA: TGTGCCTGGAGTGCCCTATCCACGGGAAGGGGCTACACCTTC
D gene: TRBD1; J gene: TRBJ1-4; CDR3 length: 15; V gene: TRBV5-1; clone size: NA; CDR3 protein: CASRAPGTGAEKLFF; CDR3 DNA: TGCGCCAGCAGGGCTCCCGGGACAGGGGCCGAAAAACTGTTTTTT
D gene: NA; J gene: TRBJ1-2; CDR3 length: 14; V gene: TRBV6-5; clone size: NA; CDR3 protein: CASSSDIPNYGYTF; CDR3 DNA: TGTGCCAGCAGTTCGGACATTCCTAACTATGGCTACACCTTC
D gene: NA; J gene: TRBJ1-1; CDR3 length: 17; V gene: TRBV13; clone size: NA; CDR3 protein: CASSSTRGATLNTEAFF; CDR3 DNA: TGTGCCAGCAGCTCTACTCGGGGGGCGACATTGAACACTGAAGCTTTCTTT
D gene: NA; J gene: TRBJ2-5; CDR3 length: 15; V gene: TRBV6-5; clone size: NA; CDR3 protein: CASSPDDGEQETQYF; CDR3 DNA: TGTGCCAGCAGCCCCGACGATGGAGAGCAAGAGACCCAGTACTTC
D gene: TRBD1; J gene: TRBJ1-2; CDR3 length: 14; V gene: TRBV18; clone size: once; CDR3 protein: CASSPRQGFDGYTF; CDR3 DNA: TGTGCCAGCTCACCCCGACAGGGATTTGATGGCTACACCTTC
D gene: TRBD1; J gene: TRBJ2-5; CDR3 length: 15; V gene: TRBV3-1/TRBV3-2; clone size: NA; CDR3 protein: CASSPVTGTQETQYF; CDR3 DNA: TGTGCCAGCAGCCCCGTGACAGGGACCCAAGAGACCCAGTACTTC